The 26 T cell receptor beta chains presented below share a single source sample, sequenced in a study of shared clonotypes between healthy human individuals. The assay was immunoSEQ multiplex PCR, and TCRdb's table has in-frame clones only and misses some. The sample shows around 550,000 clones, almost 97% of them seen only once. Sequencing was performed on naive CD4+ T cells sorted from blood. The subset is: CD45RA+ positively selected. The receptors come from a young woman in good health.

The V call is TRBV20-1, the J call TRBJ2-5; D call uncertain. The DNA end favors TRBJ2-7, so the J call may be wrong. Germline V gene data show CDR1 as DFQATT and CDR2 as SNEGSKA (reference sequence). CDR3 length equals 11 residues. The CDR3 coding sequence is TGCAGTGCCCCAGGCGGCTACGAGCAGTACTTC. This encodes CSAPGGYEQYF.

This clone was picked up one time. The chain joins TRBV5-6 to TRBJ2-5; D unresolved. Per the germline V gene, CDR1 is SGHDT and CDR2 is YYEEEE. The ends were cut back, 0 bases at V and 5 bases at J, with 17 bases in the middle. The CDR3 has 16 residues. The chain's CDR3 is CASSLAGVGLVETQYF. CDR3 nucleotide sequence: TGTGCCAGCAGCTTGGCTGGGGTGGGGTTGGTGGAGACCCAGTACTTC.

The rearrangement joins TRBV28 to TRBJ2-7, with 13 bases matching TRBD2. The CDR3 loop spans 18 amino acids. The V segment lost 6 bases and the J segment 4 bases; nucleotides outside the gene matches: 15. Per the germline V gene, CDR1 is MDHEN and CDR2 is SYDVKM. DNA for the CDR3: TGTGCCAGCAGAACCTCGGGACTAGCGGGGAGGGGTGGGTACGAGCAGTACTTC. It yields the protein CASRTSGLAGRGGYEQYF.

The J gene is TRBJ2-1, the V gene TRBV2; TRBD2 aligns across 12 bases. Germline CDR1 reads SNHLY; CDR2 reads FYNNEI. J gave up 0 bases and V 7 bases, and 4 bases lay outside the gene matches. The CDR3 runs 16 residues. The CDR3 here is CASIGLAGRSYNEQFF. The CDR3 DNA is TGTGCCAGCATCGGACTAGCGGGGCGCTCCTACAATGAGCAGTTCTTC. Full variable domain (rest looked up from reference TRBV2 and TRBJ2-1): EPEVTQTPSHQVTQMGQEVILRCVPISNHLYFYWYRQILGQKVEFLVSFYNNEISEKSEIFDDQFSVERPDGSNFTLKIRSTKLEDSAMYFCASIGLAGRSYNEQFFGPGTRLTVL.

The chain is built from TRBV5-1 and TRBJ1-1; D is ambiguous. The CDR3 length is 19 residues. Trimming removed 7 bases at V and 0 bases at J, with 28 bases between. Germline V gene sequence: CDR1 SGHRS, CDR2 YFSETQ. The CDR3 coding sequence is TGCGCCAGCGGACCCCGTCCTTCCGGGGAAGAGAAGATGAACACTGAAGCTTTCTTT. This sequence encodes CASGPRPSGEEKMNTEAFF.

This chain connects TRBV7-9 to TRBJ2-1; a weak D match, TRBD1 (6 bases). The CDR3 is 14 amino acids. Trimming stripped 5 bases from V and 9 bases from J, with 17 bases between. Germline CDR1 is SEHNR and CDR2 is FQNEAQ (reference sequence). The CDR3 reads CASSVDRESGEQFF. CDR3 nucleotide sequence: TGTGCCAGCAGCGTGGACAGAGAGAGCGGTGAGCAGTTCTTC.

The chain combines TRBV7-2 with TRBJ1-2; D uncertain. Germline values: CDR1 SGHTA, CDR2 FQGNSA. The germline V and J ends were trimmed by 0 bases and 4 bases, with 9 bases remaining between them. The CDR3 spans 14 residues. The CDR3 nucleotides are TGTGCCAGCAGCTTAGCAGGCGGGTCCTATGGCTACACCTTC. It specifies CASSLAGGSYGYTF.

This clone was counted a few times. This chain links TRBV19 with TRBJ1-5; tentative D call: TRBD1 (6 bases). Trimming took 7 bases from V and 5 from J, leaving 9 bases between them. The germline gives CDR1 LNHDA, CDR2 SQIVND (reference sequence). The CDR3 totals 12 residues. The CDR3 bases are TGTGCCAGTATGACAGGTGATCAGCCCCAGCATTTT. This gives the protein CASMTGDQPQHF. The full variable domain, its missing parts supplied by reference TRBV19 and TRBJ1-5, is DGGITQSPKYLFRKEGQNVTLSCEQNLNHDAMYWYRQDPGQGLRLIYYSQIVNDFQKGDIAEGYSVSREKKESFPLTVTSAQKNPTAFYLCASMTGDQPQHFGDGTRLSIL.

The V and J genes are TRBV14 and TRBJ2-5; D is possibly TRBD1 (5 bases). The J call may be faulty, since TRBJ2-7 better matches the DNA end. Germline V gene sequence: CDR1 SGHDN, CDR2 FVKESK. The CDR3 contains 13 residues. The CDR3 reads CASSYRLMHEQYF. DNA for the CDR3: TGTGCCAGCAGTTACAGGTTAATGCACGAGCAGTACTTC.

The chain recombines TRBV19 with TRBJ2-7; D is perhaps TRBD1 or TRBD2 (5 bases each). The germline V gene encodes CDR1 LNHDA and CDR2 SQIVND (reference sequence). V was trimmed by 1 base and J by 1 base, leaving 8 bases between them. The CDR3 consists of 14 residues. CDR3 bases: TGTGCCAGTAGTATAGCGGGACGGTCCTACGAGCAGTACTTC. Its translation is CASSIAGRSYEQYF.

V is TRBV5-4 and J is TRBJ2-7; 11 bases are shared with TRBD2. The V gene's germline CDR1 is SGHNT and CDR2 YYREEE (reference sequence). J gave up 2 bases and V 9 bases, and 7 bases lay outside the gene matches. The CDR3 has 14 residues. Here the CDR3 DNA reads TGTGCCAACTCGACTAGCGGGACCCCCTACGAGCAGTACTTC. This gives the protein CANSTSGTPYEQYF.

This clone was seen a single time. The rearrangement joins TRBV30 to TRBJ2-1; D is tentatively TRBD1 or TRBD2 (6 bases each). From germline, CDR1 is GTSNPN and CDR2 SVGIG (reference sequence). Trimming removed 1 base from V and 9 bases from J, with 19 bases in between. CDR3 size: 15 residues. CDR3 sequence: CAWSARLGGLSEQFF. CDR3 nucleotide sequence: TGTGCCTGGAGTGCTCGGCTAGGGGGGCTAAGTGAGCAGTTCTTC.

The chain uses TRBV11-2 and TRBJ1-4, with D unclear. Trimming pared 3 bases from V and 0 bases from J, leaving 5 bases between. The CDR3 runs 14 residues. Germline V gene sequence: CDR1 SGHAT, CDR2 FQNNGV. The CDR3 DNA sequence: TGTGCCAGCAGCTTTCAGGCAACTAATGAAAAACTGTTTTTT. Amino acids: CASSFQATNEKLFF.

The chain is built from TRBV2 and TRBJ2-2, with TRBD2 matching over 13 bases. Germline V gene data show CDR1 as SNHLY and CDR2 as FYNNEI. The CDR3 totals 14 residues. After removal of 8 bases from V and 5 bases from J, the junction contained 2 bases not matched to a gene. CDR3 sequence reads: CASSGLAGTGELFF. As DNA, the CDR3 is TGTGCCAGCTCGGGACTAGCGGGAACCGGGGAGCTGTTTTTT.

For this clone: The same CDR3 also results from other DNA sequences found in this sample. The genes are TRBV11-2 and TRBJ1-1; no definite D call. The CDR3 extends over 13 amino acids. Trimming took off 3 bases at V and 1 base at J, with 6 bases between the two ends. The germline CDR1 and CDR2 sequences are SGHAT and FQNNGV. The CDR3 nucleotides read TGTGCCAGCAGCTTTCGGGAGAACACTGAAGCTTTCTTT. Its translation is CASSFRENTEAFF.

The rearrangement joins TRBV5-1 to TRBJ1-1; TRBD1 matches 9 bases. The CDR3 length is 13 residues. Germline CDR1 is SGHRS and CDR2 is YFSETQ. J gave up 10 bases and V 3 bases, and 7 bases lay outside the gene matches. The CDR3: CASSSTGGLVAFF. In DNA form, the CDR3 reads TGCGCCAGCAGCTCTACAGGGGGCCTTGTAGCTTTCTTT.

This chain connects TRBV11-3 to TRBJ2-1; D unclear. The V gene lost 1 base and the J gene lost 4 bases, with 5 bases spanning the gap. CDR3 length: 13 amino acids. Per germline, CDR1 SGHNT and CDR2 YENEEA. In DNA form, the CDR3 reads TGTGCCAGCAGCTTAGTGCCGTACAATGAGCAGTTCTTC. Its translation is CASSLVPYNEQFF. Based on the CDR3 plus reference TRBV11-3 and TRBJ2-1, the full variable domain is EAGVVQSPRYKIIEKKQPVAFWCNPISGHNTLYWYLQNLGQGPELLIRYENEEAVDDSQLPKDRFSAERLKGVDSTLKIQPAELGDSAVYLCASSLVPYNEQFFGPGTRLTVL.

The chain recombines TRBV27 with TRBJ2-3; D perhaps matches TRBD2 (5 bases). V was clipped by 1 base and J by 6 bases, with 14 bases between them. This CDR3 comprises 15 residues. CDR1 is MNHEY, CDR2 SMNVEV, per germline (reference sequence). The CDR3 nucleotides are TGTGCCAGCAGTTTATGGATGGGAGTGTCGGATACGCAGTATTTT. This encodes CASSLWMGVSDTQYF.

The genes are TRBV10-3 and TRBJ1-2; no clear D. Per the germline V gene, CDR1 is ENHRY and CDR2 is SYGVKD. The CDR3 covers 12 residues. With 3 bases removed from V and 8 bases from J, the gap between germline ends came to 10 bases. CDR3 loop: CAISDWSVGYTF. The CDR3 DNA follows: TGTGCCATCAGTGATTGGAGTGTCGGCTACACCTTC.

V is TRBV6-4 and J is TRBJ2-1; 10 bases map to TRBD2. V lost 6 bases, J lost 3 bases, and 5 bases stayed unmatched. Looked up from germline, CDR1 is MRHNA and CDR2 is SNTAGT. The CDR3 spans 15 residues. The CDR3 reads CASSPRTSGYNEQFF. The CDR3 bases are TGTGCCAGCAGCCCGAGGACTAGCGGCTACAATGAGCAGTTCTTC.

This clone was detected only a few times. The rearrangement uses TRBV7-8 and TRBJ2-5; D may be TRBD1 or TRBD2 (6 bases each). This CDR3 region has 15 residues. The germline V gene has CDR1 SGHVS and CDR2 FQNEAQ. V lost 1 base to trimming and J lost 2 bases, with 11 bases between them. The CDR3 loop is CASSLVGGIQETQYF. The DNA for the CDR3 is TGTGCCAGCAGCTTAGTAGGGGGGATACAAGAGACCCAGTACTTC.

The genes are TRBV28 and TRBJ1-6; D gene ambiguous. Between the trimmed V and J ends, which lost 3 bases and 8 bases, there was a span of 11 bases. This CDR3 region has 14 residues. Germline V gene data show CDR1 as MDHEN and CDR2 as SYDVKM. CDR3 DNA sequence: TGTGCCAGCAGTTTTAGGCCGTCGTATTCACCCCTCCACTTT. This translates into CASSFRPSYSPLHF. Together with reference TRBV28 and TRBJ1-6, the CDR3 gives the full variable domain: DVKVTQSSRYLVKRTGEKVFLECVQDMDHENMFWYRQDPGLGLRLIYFSYDVKMKEKGDIPEGYSVSREKKERFSLILESASTNQTSMYLCASSFRPSYSPLHFGNGTRLTVT.

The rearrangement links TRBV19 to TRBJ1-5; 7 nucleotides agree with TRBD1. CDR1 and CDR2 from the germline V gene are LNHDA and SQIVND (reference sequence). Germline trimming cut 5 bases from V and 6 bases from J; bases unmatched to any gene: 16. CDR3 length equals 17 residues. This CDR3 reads CASSPTGRGFLFQPQHF. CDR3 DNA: TGTGCCAGTAGTCCGACAGGGAGGGGGTTTCTGTTTCAGCCCCAGCATTTT.

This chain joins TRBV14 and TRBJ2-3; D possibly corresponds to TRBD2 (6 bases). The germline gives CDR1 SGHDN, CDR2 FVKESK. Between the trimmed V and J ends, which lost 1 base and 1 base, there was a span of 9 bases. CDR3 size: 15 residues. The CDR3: CASSQGQRGTDTQYF. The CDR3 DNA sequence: TGTGCCAGCAGCCAAGGTCAGCGGGGCACAGATACGCAGTATTTT.

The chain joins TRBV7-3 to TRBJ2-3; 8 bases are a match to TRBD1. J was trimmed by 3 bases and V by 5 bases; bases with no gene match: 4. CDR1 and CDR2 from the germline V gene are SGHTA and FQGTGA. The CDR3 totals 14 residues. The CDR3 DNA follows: TGTGCCAGCAGCGACGGGACAGGAACAGATACGCAGTATTTT. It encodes CASSDGTGTDTQYF.

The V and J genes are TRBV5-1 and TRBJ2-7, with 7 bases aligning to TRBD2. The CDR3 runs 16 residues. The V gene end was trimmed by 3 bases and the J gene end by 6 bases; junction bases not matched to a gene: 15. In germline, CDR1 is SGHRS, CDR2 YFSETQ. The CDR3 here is CASSWGPGGSSGEQYF. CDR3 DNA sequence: TGCGCCAGCAGCTGGGGTCCGGGCGGGAGCTCCGGCGAGCAGTACTTC.